This record looks at one T cell receptor (beta chain) sequence and its context. The target antigen is unknown. The data originate from a study of beta chain features in type 1 diabetes. Study results and limitations: Moderate but significant shortening of TCRB CDR3s was recorded in all four CD4+ subsets from Type 1 diabetes patients.

Investigators reverse transcribed all isolated RNA, so they sequenced expressed TCRB transcripts. Sequencing was performed with immunoSEQ multiplex PCR; in TCRdb, only in-frame clones are kept and a portion is missing. The sample shows 640,000 or so clones, around an eighth of them seen only once. Trimming removed 4 bases at V and 5 bases at J, with 17 bases between. This CDR3 has 16 residues. Germline lookup yields CDR1 SGHDN and CDR2 FVKESK. Stem cell-like memory, regulatory, central memory and naive CD4+ cells were sorted via CD45RO/CCR7/CD25/CD127/CD95/CD27. This sequence joins TRBV14 and TRBJ2-2; no firm D call. The source is a man between 18 and 29 years old with type 1 diabetes. Sequenced: naive CD4+ T cells from blood. CDR3 loop: CASSPSPILETGELFF. DNA for the CDR3: TGTGCCAGCAGCCCATCGCCTATACTGGAGACCGGGGAGCTGTTTTTT.